This T cell receptor (beta chain) was documented in a study of shared clonotypes between healthy human individuals. V lost 9 bases and J lost 7, with 21 bases in between. This CDR3 has 14 amino acids. Germline V CDR1 and CDR2: SNHLY, FYNNEI. Sequencing was performed with immunoSEQ multiplex PCR; in TCRdb, only in-frame clones are kept and a portion is missing. The repertoire holds about 960,000 clones, with 76% as singletons. The clonotype was recovered from a man between 18 and 35 years old in good health. The chain recombines TRBV2 with TRBJ1-1; possibly TRBD1 for D (6 bases). Sequencing was done on a sample of memory CD4+ T cells sorted from blood. Subset described: CD45RA-negative fraction. In DNA, the CDR3 is TGTGCCAGTCAAAACAGGGTGGTCGGGGTTGAAGCTTTCTTT. Translation gives CASQNRVVGVEAFF.